The 14 T cell receptor beta chains below were found in one sample sequenced in a study of somatic mutations in cytotoxic T cells in rheumatoid arthritis. TCRdb's table, derived via immunoSEQ multiplex PCR, lists solely in-frame clones and lacks some. The profile shows under 20,000 clones, 70% to 90% of them singletons. The sequenced sample was CD8+ T cells sorted from blood. The receptors stem from a man in his forties or fifties in good health.

V usage is TRBV14 and J usage is TRBJ2-7; D is uncertain. The CDR3 is made up of 12 amino acids. The germline V gene has CDR1 SGHDN and CDR2 FVKESK. Trimming cost V 4 bases and J 4 bases, with 8 bases left between them. The CDR3 spells CASSRTYYEQYF. The CDR3, as DNA: TGTGCCAGCAGCCGAACTTATTACGAGCAGTACTTC.

The CDR3 DNA reads as TGTGCCTGGAAAGGGACGGAAGACACCGGGGAGCTGTTTTTT. Translated: CAWKGTEDTGELFF. V and J are TRBV30 and TRBJ2-2, with D perhaps matching TRBD1 or TRBD2 (5 bases each). Trimming cost V 4 bases and J 3 bases, with 12 bases left between them. The CDR3 sequence is 14 residues long. CDR1 GTSNPN and CDR2 SVGIG come from the germline V gene (reference sequence).

V gene TRBV4-2 combines with J gene TRBJ2-7, with D tentatively TRBD1 or TRBD2 (6 bases each). Germline V CDR1 and CDR2: LGHNA, YNFKEQ. The CDR3 runs to 15 residues. The V gene lost 4 bases and the J gene lost 2 bases, with 15 bases spanning the gap. The CDR3 DNA reads as TGTGCCAGCAGCCCGGGGGCCCTAGGGGCCTACGAGCAGTACTTC. It specifies CASSPGALGAYEQYF.

V gene TRBV27 combines with J gene TRBJ1-1; D uncertain. CDR3 length equals 14 residues. Germline V gene sequence: CDR1 MNHEY, CDR2 SMNVEV (reference sequence). Trimming removed 5 bases from V and 4 bases from J, with 14 bases in between. The chain's CDR3 is CASSGGVLGTEAFF. The CDR3 nucleotides read TGTGCCAGCAGTGGAGGAGTTTTGGGCACTGAAGCTTTCTTT.

As concerns this clone: Its ends do not fully match the called genes, so a read error is possible. This sequence joins TRBV5-1 and TRBJ2-7; 12 bases match TRBD2. This CDR3 is built from 16 residues. Germline-derived CDR1 and CDR2 are SGHRS and YFSETQ. The chain's CDR3 is CASSFGTSGFFYGQYF. The CDR3 DNA reads as TGCGCCAGCAGCTTCGGGACTAGCGGGTTTTTCTACGGGCAGTACTTC.

The chain joins TRBV5-6 to TRBJ2-5, with D perhaps assigned TRBD1 or TRBD2 (5 bases each). CDR1 SGHDT and CDR2 YYEEEE come from the germline V gene. Trimming shortened V by 4 bases and J by 3 bases, and 7 bases separated the two germline ends. CDR3 length: 12 residues. The CDR3 spells CASSRGEETQYF. The CDR3 DNA reads TGTGCCAGCAGCAGGGGAGAAGAGACCCAGTACTTC.

This clone has just one count. CDR3: CASSQDWGGRVIGELFF. The CDR3 nucleotides read TGCGCCAGCAGCCAAGATTGGGGCGGGAGGGTTATCGGGGAGCTGTTTTTT. The gene calls are TRBV4-3 and TRBJ2-2, with 9 bases identical to TRBD2. Germline V gene sequence: CDR1 LGHNA, CDR2 YSLEER. CDR3 length: 17 amino acids. Trimming removed 0 bases from V and 7 bases from J; junction bases left unmatched: 9.

The gene calls are TRBV28 and TRBJ2-3, with no clear D. The CDR3 sequence is 16 residues long. The germline CDR1 and CDR2 sequences are MDHEN and SYDVKM. Trimming removed 5 bases at V and 4 bases at J, with 19 bases between. The CDR3 coding sequence is TGTGCCAGCAGTCCAAGCCCCTCTGAGGCCCCAGATACGCAGTATTTT. Translation: CASSPSPSEAPDTQYF.

The rearrangement joins TRBV2 to TRBJ2-5; D is unclear. The closer fit of TRBJ2-7 to the DNA end suggests the J call may be wrong. This CDR3 region has 13 residues. CDR1 and CDR2 from the germline V gene are SNHLY and FYNNEI. CDR3 sequence reads: CASDRDERHEQYF. DNA for the CDR3: TGTGCCAGCGATCGCGACGAGAGGCACGAGCAGTACTTC.

J is TRBJ2-1 and V is TRBV5-1, with 12 bases fitting TRBD2. Germline V gene data show CDR1 as SGHRS and CDR2 as YFSETQ. The CDR3 covers 15 residues. V dropped 8 bases and J dropped 1; count of bases not matched to a gene: 4. DNA of the CDR3: TGCGCCAGTCGACTAGCGGGAGTATCCTACAATGAGCAGTTCTTC. Residues: CASRLAGVSYNEQFF. Full variable domain (remainder filled in from reference TRBV5-1 and TRBJ2-1): KAGVTQTPRYLIKTRGQQVTLSCSPISGHRSVSWYQQTPGQGLQFLFEYFSETQRNKGNFPGRFSGRQFSNSRSEMNVSTLELGDSALYLCASRLAGVSYNEQFFGPGTRLTVL.

CDR3 DNA: TGTGCCAGCAGCGAGCAGGGACTAGCGGAGTACAATGAGCAGTTCTTC. Amino acids: CASSEQGLAEYNEQFF. This sequence joins TRBV9 and TRBJ2-1; 11 bases fit TRBD2. CDR1 SGDLS and CDR2 YYNGEE come from the germline V gene. This CDR3 is built from 16 residues. V was clipped by 3 bases and J by 4 bases; unmatched bases: 6.

The chain is built from TRBV10-2 and TRBJ2-2; 12 bases map to TRBD1. CDR3 length equals 17 residues. Losses at the gene ends were 2 bases for V and 5 bases for J; bases not matched to a gene: 6. CDR1 and CDR2 from the germline V gene are WSHSY and SAAADI. The CDR3: CASSERDRGPKTGELFF. The CDR3 DNA reads TGCGCCAGCAGTGAGAGGGACAGGGGGCCAAAGACCGGGGAGCTGTTTTTT.

This chain joins TRBV7-3 and TRBJ2-1, with 7 bases fitting TRBD2. Germline CDR1 is SGHTA and CDR2 is FQGTGA. The CDR3 extends over 13 amino acids. The V segment lost 2 bases and the J segment 6 bases; nucleotides outside the gene matches: 1. The CDR3 sequence is CASSLSGGNEQFF. The CDR3, as DNA: TGTGCCAGCAGCTTATCGGGGGGCAATGAGCAGTTCTTC.

V gene TRBV5-8 combines with J gene TRBJ1-2; D call uncertain. Trimming removed 1 base from V and 7 bases from J, with 11 bases in between. From germline, CDR1 is SGHTS and CDR2 YDEGEE. The CDR3 consists of 13 residues. CDR3 protein: CASSLRWEGGYTF. Written as DNA, the CDR3 is TGTGCCAGCAGCTTGCGTTGGGAAGGTGGCTACACCTTC.